This TCR beta chain is drawn from a study of vaccination effects on CD4 cells after COVID-19. Study-wide background: CD4+ T cells specific for antigen were expanded with viral peptide pools by the ViraFEST assay before sequencing.

Only in-frame clones appear in the TCRdb table, and some are missing; sequencing was by immunoSEQ multiplex PCR. The repertoire has tens of thousands of clones, approximately 77% of them found once; the top ten carry 6.6%. It was after around 10 days of culture that CD4+ T cells were isolated. Between March and December 2020, the person had a SARS-CoV-2 infection that PCR confirmed. All participants had two doses of either the BNT162b2 or mRNA-1273 vaccine. Details on this clone: Its antigen is currently unknown.

This clonotype originated in a human donor who had a prior SARS-CoV-2 infection. The sample here was CD4+ T cells from PBMCs cultured without peptide, taken after COVID-19 vaccination.

The CDR3 DNA sequence: TGCGCCAGCAGCCAACGGCCGGGACTAGATTTGTGGCAGTACTTC. It is translated as CASSQRPGLDLWQYF. The genes are TRBV4-1 and TRBJ2-7; 8 bases map to TRBD2. Germline V CDR1 and CDR2: MGHRA, YSYEKL. J was trimmed by 9 bases and V by 2 bases; bases with no gene match: 12. The CDR3 consists of 15 residues.